This TCR beta chain was sequenced during a study of T cells after posttransplantation cyclophosphamide. The CDR3 has 14 residues. Germline V gene data show CDR1 as SGDLS and CDR2 as YYNGEE. V was clipped by 6 bases and J by 0 bases; unmatched bases: 0. Overall study results and limits: TRB overlap between skin or GI tissue T cells and blood was limited. Later post-transplant blood repertoires were often dominated by donor CD8+ memory clones.

Sequencing was performed with immunoSEQ multiplex PCR; in TCRdb, only in-frame clones are kept and a portion is missing. This sample comprises about 22,000 clones, none seen once only. This clone was recorded many times. What it recognizes is unknown. This chain joins TRBV9 and TRBJ2-2; 9 bases match TRBD2. The TCR comes from a woman aged 50 to 60 in good health, CMV-negative, and a related stem cell transplant donor. Sequencing input: PBMCs. The CDR3 sequence: CASTSGANTGELFF. The CDR3 nucleotides read TGTGCCAGCACTAGCGGGGCGAACACCGGGGAGCTGTTTTTT.